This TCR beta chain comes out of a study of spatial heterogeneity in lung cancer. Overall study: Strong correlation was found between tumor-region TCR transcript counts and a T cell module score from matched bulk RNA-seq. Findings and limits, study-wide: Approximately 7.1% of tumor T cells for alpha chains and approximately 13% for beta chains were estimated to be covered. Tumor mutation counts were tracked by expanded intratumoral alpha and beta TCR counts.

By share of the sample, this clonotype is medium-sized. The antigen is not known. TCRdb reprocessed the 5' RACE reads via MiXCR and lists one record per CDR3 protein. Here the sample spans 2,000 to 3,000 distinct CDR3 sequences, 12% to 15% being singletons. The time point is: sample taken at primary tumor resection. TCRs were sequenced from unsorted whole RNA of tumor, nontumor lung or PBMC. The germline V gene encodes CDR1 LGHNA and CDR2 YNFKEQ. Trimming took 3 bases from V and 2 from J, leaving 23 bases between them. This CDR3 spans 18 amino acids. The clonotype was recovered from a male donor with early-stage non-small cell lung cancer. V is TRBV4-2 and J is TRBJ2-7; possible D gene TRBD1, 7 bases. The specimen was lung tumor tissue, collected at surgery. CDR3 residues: CASSHQPAGGLSTYEQYF. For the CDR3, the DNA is TGTGCCAGCAGCCATCAACCTGCAGGGGGGTTAAGTACCTACGAGCAGTACTTC.